This TCR beta chain was captured in a study of T cells in Graves' hyperthyroidism and ophthalmopathy. Study-wide results and caveats: With a median lead of around 5.9 months before onset, the model predicted ophthalmopathy. Separating ophthalmopathy from stable hyperthyroidism was achieved by a 13 V-J model.

Details on this clonotype: Its antigen remains unknown.

PBMCs came from 9 to 10 ml fresh peripheral blood. RNA transcripts provided the source from which TCR beta CDR3 regions were amplified. First-round RT-PCR of the TCR CDR3 relied on the HTBI primer set. TCRdb independently ran MiXCR on the multiplex PCR reads; one entry per CDR3 protein. The sample comprises about 720,000 distinct CDR3 sequences, about 15% of which are singletons, and around 7.7% rests with the top ten. The length of the CDR3 is 11 residues. Trimming took off 10 bases at V and 6 bases at J, with 12 bases between the two ends. Germline-derived CDR1 and CDR2 are MGHRA and YSYEKL. V gene TRBV4-1 combines with J gene TRBJ1-2, with D possibly matching TRBD1 (6 bases). This TCR came from a man in his late teens or twenties with Graves' hyperthyroidism. Sequenced: blood. The chain's CDR3 is CATRGADGYTF. CDR3 coding DNA: TGCGCCACCAGGGGCGCGGATGGCTACACCTTC.